Presented here are 14 T cell receptor beta chains from one specimen sequenced in a study of shared T cell receptors in the human thymus. The data were produced by immunoSEQ multiplex PCR, yet TCRdb's version contains in-frame clones alone and is incomplete. Altogether about 660,000 clones are present, approximately 87% being singletons, with the ten largest covering 0.0095% to 0.013%. This sample also appeared in a second study, on human thymus T cells.

The sequencing input was thymocytes. All receptors come from a boy in the first two years of life with a congenital heart defect.

This chain uses TRBV25-1 with TRBJ2-7; TRBD1 agrees at 8 bases. This CDR3 comprises 18 residues. Germline V gives CDR1 MGHDK, CDR2 SYGVNS. The V segment lost 3 bases and the J segment 2 bases; nucleotides outside the gene matches: 15. CDR3 residues: CASSDSENRGTRPYEQYF. The DNA of the CDR3 is TGTGCCAGCAGTGACTCCGAAAACAGGGGGACACGTCCCTACGAGCAGTACTTC.

The chain has TRBV27 and TRBJ1-2; tentatively, D is TRBD1 (5 bases). The CDR3 contains 13 residues. Germline lookup yields CDR1 MNHEY and CDR2 SMNVEV (reference sequence). The V gene lost 6 bases and the J gene lost 1 base, with 9 bases spanning the gap. The CDR3 loop is CASRGHVNYGYTF. In DNA, the CDR3 is TGTGCCAGCAGAGGACACGTTAACTATGGCTACACCTTC.

The chain is built from TRBV4-3 and TRBJ1-2; 10 bases line up with TRBD1. Losses at the gene ends were 0 bases for V and 6 bases for J; bases not matched to a gene: 10. The CDR3 contains 17 residues. Germline values: CDR1 LGHNA, CDR2 YSLEER. CDR3 sequence: CASSQEIGTGDFNGYTF. The CDR3 nucleotides read TGCGCCAGCAGCCAAGAGATTGGGACAGGGGACTTCAATGGCTACACCTTC.

This chain connects TRBV4-2 to TRBJ2-1, with 12 bases aligning to TRBD2. The J segment lost 3 bases and the V segment lost 6 bases, leaving 3 bases of the junction unmatched. CDR1 is LGHNA and CDR2 is YNFKEQ in the germline V gene. There are 15 residues in the CDR3. DNA of the CDR3: TGTGCCAGCAGGCGGACTAGCGGGATCTACAATGAGCAGTTCTTC. Protein sequence: CASRRTSGIYNEQFF.

The chain joins TRBV2 to TRBJ2-2; 13 positions match TRBD2. V lost 7 bases and J lost 6; bases outside the gene matches: 14. Germline V lookup: CDR1 SNHLY, CDR2 FYNNEI. The CDR3 length is 18 residues. Written as DNA, the CDR3 is TGTGCCAGCACCCTCCCCGGGACTAGCGGGATAGGGTCCGGGGAGCTGTTTTTT. Its protein product is CASTLPGTSGIGSGELFF.

The count of this clone is one. The chain has TRBV7-2 and TRBJ2-3; D remains ambiguous. The length of the CDR3 is 14 residues. V was trimmed by 7 bases and J by 6 bases, leaving 17 bases between them. Germline V gives CDR1 SGHTA, CDR2 FQGNSA. The CDR3 is CASTSTLKPDTQYF. The CDR3, as DNA: TGTGCCAGCACTTCAACCCTCAAGCCGGATACGCAGTATTTT.

This chain joins TRBV4-1 and TRBJ2-3; the match to TRBD2 covers 14 bases. Per the germline V gene, CDR1 is MGHRA and CDR2 is YSYEKL. The V segment lost 3 bases and the J segment 0 bases; nucleotides outside the gene matches: 8. This CDR3 has 19 residues. CDR3 amino acids: CASSQPGTSGSASTDTQYF. The CDR3 nucleotides are TGCGCCAGCAGCCAGCCCGGGACTAGCGGGAGTGCTAGCACAGATACGCAGTATTTT.

In this sample, this clone turned up once. The chain carries TRBV7-7 and TRBJ2-1; 10 bases line up with TRBD2. This CDR3 region has 16 residues. V lost 5 bases and J lost 9; bases outside the gene matches: 13. Germline V gene data show CDR1 as SSHAT and CDR2 as FNYEAQ (reference sequence). The CDR3 nucleotides are TGTGCCAGCAGCCCAACCACTAGCGGGAACCCAGGTGAGCAGTTCTTC. Translation gives CASSPTTSGNPGEQFF.

The V and J genes are TRBV7-9 and TRBJ1-1; TRBD1 agrees at 7 bases. J gave up 0 bases and V 3 bases, and 1 base lay outside the gene matches. The germline V gene has CDR1 SEHNR and CDR2 FQNEAQ (reference sequence). This CDR3 has 14 residues. CDR3 amino acids: CASSFGQVNTEAFF. CDR3 nucleotide sequence: TGTGCCAGCAGCTTCGGACAGGTGAACACTGAAGCTTTCTTT.

This chain links TRBV4-1 with TRBJ2-7; D gene ambiguous. CDR1 and CDR2 from the germline V gene are MGHRA and YSYEKL. This CDR3 contains 14 residues. V was clipped by 0 bases and J by 5 bases, with 11 bases between them. The CDR3 sequence is CASSQDWAAHEQYF. CDR3 sequence (DNA): TGCGCCAGCAGCCAAGATTGGGCAGCCCACGAGCAGTACTTC.

The V call is TRBV29-1, the J call TRBJ2-2, with D unresolved. V lost 6 bases to trimming and J lost 1 base, with 18 bases between them. This CDR3 has 16 residues. Per germline, CDR1 SQVTM and CDR2 ANQGSEA. CDR3 in amino acids: CSVHDGQERNTGELFF. CDR3 sequence (DNA): TGCAGCGTCCATGATGGTCAGGAAAGGAACACCGGGGAGCTGTTTTTT.

The chain joins TRBV29-1 to TRBJ2-5; D might be TRBD2 (6 bases). CDR1 is SQVTM and CDR2 is ANQGSEA in the germline V gene. This CDR3 region has 16 residues. V was trimmed by 0 bases and J by 6 bases, leaving 20 bases between them. CDR3 sequence reads: CSVEDLGQGGYKTQYF. CDR3 nucleotides: TGCAGCGTTGAAGATCTTGGGCAGGGAGGTTACAAGACCCAGTACTTC.

V is TRBV13 and J is TRBJ2-5, with a possible D match to TRBD1 (5 bases). V shed 5 bases and J shed 4 bases, with 17 bases lying between them. This CDR3 region has 15 residues. Germline V CDR1 and CDR2: PRHDT, FYEKMQ (reference sequence). CDR3 in DNA: TGTGCCAGCAGCGCCAAGTCAACAGGCGTAGAGACCCAGTACTTC. It codes for CASSAKSTGVETQYF. The variable domain in full, with the rest retrieved from reference TRBV13 and TRBJ2-5, is AAGVIQSPRHLIKEKRETATLKCYPIPRHDTVYWYQQGPGQDPQFLISFYEKMQSDKGSIPDRFSAQQFSDYHSELNMSSLELGDSALYFCASSAKSTGVETQYFGPGTRLLVL.

V is TRBV13 and J is TRBJ2-7; 10 nucleotides line up with TRBD2. This CDR3 is 15 amino acids long. CDR1 and CDR2 (germline): PRHDT, FYEKMQ (reference sequence). Trimming removed 3 bases from V and 3 bases from J; junction bases left unmatched: 5. The CDR3, as DNA: TGTGCCAGCAGCTTGACTAGCGGGCGGCACTACGAGCAGTACTTC. Its protein is CASSLTSGRHYEQYF. The variable domain in full, with the rest retrieved from reference TRBV13 and TRBJ2-7, is AAGVIQSPRHLIKEKRETATLKCYPIPRHDTVYWYQQGPGQDPQFLISFYEKMQSDKGSIPDRFSAQQFSDYHSELNMSSLELGDSALYFCASSLTSGRHYEQYFGPGTRLTVT.